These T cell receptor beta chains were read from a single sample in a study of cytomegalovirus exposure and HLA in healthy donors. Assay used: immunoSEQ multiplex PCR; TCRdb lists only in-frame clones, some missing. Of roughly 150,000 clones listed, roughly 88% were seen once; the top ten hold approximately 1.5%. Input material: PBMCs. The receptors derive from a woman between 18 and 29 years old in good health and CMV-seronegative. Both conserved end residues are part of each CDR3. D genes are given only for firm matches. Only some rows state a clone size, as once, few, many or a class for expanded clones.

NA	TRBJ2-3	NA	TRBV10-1	CAAGGGGRTDTQYF	TGCGCCGCCGGGGGCGGGGGTCGTACAGATACGCAGTATTTT
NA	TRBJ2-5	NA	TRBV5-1	CASSATGAQETQYF	TGCGCCAGCAGCGCCACTGGGGCCCAAGAGACCCAGTACTTC
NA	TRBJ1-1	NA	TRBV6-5	CASSYLRGNTEAFF	TGTGCCAGCAGTTACCTCCGGGGGAACACTGAAGCTTTCTTT
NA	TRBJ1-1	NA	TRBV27	CASSLSAVSTEAFF	TGTGCCAGCAGTTTATCCGCGGTCTCCACTGAAGCTTTCTTT
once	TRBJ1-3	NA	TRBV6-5	CASSRGVSSGNTIYF	TGTGCCAGCAGTCGCGGGGTGAGCTCTGGAAACACCATATATTTT
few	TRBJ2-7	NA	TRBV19	CASQDGNYEQYF	TGTGCCTCCCAAGACGGGAACTACGAGCAGTACTTC
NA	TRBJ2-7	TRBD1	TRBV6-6	CASSYGAGGSYEQYF	TGTGCCAGCAGTTACGGGGCAGGGGGCTCCTACGAGCAGTACTTC
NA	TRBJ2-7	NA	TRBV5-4	CASRGLGEQYF	TGTGCCAGCAGAGGACTTGGCGAGCAGTACTTC
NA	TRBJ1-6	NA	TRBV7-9	CASSFRPDSSTLHF	TGTGCCAGCAGCTTCCGCCCCGACAGTTCAACCCTCCACTTT
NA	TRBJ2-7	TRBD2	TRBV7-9	CASSLTLGGGSSYEQYF	TGTGCCAGCAGCTTAACTCTTGGGGGGGGGAGCTCCTACGAGCAGTACTTC
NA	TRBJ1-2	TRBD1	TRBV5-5	CASSSGQGGVYGYTF	TGTGCCAGCAGCTCAGGACAGGGAGGCGTCTATGGCTACACCTTC
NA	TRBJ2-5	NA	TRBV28	CASSRKAGSWETQYF	TGTGCCAGCAGTAGAAAGGCAGGGTCCTGGGAGACCCAGTACTTC
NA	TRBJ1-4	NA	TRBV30	CAWSGGPREKKLFF	TGTGCCTGGAGTGGGGGCCCCCGGGAGAAAAAACTGTTTTTT
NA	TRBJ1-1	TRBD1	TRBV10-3	CAIREGQGRTEAFF	TGTGCCATCAGGGAGGGACAGGGGAGAACTGAAGCTTTCTTT
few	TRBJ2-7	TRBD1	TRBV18	CASSPPGQGAGEQYF	TGTGCCAGCTCACCTCCCGGACAGGGGGCAGGCGAGCAGTACTTC
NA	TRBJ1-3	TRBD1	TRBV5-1	CASSLRQGRSGNTIYF	TGCGCCAGCAGCTTGAGACAGGGCCGCTCTGGAAACACCATATATTTT
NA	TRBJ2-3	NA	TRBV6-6	CASSGYRDADTQYF	TGTGCCAGCAGTGGCTACAGGGACGCAGATACGCAGTATTTT
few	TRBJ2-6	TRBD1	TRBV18	CASSPRTGSLSGANVLTF	TGTGCCAGCTCACCGCGGACAGGGAGCCTCTCTGGGGCCAACGTCCTGACTTTC
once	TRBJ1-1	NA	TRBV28	CASSLRRGNTEAFF	TGTGCCAGCAGTTTAAGGAGGGGGAACACTGAAGCTTTCTTT
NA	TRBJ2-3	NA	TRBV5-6	CASSYTGRHTDTQYF	TGTGCCAGCAGTTATACAGGGCGACACACAGATACGCAGTATTTT
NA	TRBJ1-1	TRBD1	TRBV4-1	CASSPSPTGVTEAFF	TGCGCCAGCAGCCCGAGCCCGACAGGGGTAACTGAAGCTTTCTTT
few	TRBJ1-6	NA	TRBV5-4	CASSLVGDYNSPLHF	TGTGCCAGCAGCTTGGTAGGGGACTATAATTCACCCCTCCACTTT
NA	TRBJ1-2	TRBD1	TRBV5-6	CASSPRTGGYGYTF	TGTGCCAGCAGCCCCCGGACAGGGGGCTATGGCTACACCTTC
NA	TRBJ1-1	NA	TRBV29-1	CSVASGGSAFF	TGCAGCGTTGCTTCGGGGGGGTCTGCTTTCTTT
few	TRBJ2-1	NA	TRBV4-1	CASSLPERGGVGYTSSYNEQFF	TGCGCCAGCAGCTTACCCGAGAGAGGGGGGGTCGGCTATACTAGCTCCTACAATGAGCAGTTCTTC
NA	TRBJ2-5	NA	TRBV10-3	CAISESTAQETQYF	TGTGCCATCAGTGAGTCGACAGCTCAAGAGACCCAGTACTTC
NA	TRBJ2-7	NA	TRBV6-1	CASAGQSGTYEQYF	TGTGCCAGCGCAGGCCAGTCGGGAACCTACGAGCAGTACTTC
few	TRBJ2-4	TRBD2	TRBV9	CASSVSSGGGGAKNIQYF	TGTGCCAGCAGCGTTTCTAGCGGGGGAGGCGGGGCCAAAAACATTCAGTACTTC
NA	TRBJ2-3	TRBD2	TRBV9	CASSGDGTSSYF	TGTGCCAGCAGCGGGGACGGGACTAGTTCATATTTT
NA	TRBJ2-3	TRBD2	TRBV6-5	CASSMGLARRDTQYF	TGTGCCAGCAGTATGGGACTAGCGAGAAGGGATACGCAGTATTTT
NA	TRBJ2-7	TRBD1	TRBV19	CASSRQGSSYEQYF	TGTGCCAGTAGTAGACAGGGGAGTTCGTACGAGCAGTACTTC
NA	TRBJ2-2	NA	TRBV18	CASSPWTAHSNTGELFF	TGTGCCAGCTCACCCTGGACAGCACATTCGAACACCGGGGAGCTGTTTTTT
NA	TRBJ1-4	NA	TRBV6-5	CASSYSGGEKLFF	TGTGCCAGCAGTTACTCCGGGGGTGAAAAACTGTTTTTT
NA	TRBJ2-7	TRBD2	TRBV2	CASSEVAGASYEQYF	TGTGCCAGCAGTGAGGTAGCGGGGGCCTCCTACGAGCAGTACTTC
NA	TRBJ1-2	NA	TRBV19	CASSGLGQNLHYGYTF	TGTGCCAGTAGTGGTTTGGGGCAGAACCTCCATTATGGCTACACCTTC
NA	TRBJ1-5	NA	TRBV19	CASSIAGARRNQPQHF	TGTGCCAGTAGTATAGCAGGGGCAAGAAGGAATCAGCCCCAGCATTTT
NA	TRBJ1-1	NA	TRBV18	CASFSTLAGDGTEAFF	TGTGCCAGCTTTTCAACACTAGCGGGGGATGGCACTGAAGCTTTCTTT
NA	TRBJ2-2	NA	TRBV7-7	CASSSRSAAGTGELFF	TGTGCTAGCAGCTCCCGGTCAGCGGCGGGCACCGGGGAGCTGTTTTTT
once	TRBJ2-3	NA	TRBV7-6	CASSLGRGGPGVTQYF	TGTGCCAGCAGCTTAGGAAGGGGGGGCCCCGGGGTTACGCAGTATTTT
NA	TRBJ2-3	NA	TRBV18	CASQGTLGRTDTQYF	TGTGCCAGTCAGGGCACCCTGGGGCGCACAGATACGCAGTATTTT
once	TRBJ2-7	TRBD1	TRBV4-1	CASSRTGGGYEQYF	TGCGCCAGCAGCCGAACAGGGGGAGGCTACGAGCAGTACTTC
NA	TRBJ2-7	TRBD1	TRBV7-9	CSSSSKGTGHEQYF	TGTTCCAGCAGCTCAAAGGGGACAGGCCACGAGCAGTACTTC
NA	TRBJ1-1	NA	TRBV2	CASKRREGVNTEAFF	TGTGCCAGCAAGCGCAGGGAGGGGGTGAACACTGAAGCTTTCTTT
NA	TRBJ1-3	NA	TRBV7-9	CASSLSTAGNTIYF	TGTGCCAGCAGCTTATCAACGGCTGGAAACACCATATATTTT
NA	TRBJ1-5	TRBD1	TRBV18	CASSTGTGSNQPQHF	TGTGCCAGCTCAACCGGGACAGGAAGCAATCAGCCCCAGCATTTT
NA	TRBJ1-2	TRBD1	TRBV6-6	CASTSTGNYGYTF	TGTGCCAGCACCTCGACAGGGAACTATGGCTACACCTTC
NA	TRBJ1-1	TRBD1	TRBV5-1	CASSWSGGSTEAFF	TGCGCCAGCAGCTGGTCAGGGGGCTCGACTGAAGCTTTCTTT
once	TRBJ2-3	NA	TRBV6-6	CASSYSNGDTQYF	TGTGCCAGCAGTTACTCGAACGGGGATACGCAGTATTTT
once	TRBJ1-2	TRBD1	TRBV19	CASSLQGDSLNYGYTF	TGTGCCAGTAGTCTCCAAGGGGACAGTCTTAACTATGGCTACACCTTC
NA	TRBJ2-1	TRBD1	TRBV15	CATTRQGVYNEQFF	TGTGCCACCACAAGACAGGGGGTATACAATGAGCAGTTCTTC
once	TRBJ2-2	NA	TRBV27	CASTFSGHSNTGELFF	TGTGCCAGCACCTTCTCGGGACATTCGAACACCGGGGAGCTGTTTTTT
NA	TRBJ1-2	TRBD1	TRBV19	CASSRDREGGVYGYTF	TGTGCCAGTAGCCGAGACAGGGAAGGGGGTGTCTATGGCTACACCTTC
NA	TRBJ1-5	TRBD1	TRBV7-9	CASSPDRDRGGNQPQHF	TGTGCCAGCAGCCCCGACCGGGACAGGGGTGGCAATCAGCCCCAGCATTTT
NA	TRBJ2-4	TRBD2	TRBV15	CATSREGRAGGFKNSQYF	TGTGCCACCAGCAGAGAGGGGAGGGCGGGGGGATTCAAAAACAGTCAGTACTTC
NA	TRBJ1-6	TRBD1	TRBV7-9	CASQGQGSNNSPLHF	TGTGCCAGCCAGGGACAGGGGTCTAATAATTCACCCCTCCACTTT
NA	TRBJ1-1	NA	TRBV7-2	CASSLVGGNTEAFF	TGTGCCAGCAGCTTAGTTGGCGGGAACACTGAAGCTTTCTTT
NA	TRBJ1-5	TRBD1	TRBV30	CAWSYDRAANQPQHF	TGTGCCTGGAGTTACGACAGGGCTGCAAATCAGCCCCAGCATTTT
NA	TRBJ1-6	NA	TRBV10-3	CAISESWRTAYSPLHF	TGTGCCATCAGTGAGTCGTGGAGAACGGCTTATTCACCCCTCCACTTT
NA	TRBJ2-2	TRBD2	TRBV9	CASSPSGANTGELFF	TGTGCCAGCAGCCCTAGCGGCGCGAACACCGGGGAGCTGTTTTTT